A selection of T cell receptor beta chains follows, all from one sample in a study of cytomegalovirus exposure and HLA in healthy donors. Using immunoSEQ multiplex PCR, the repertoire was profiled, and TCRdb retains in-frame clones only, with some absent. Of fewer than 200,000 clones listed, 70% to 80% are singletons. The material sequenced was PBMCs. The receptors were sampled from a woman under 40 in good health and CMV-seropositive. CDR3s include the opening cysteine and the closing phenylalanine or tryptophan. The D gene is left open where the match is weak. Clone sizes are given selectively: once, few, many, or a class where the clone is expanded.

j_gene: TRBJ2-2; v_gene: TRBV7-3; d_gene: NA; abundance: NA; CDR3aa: CASSVSSGGGDTGELFF; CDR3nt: TGTGCCAGCAGCGTTAGTTCGGGGGGCGGTGACACCGGGGAGCTGTTTTTT
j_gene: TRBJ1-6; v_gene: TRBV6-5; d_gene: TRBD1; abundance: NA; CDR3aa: CASSPGTGVSPLHF; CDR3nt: TGTGCCAGCAGCCCCGGGACAGGGGTTTCACCCCTCCACTTT
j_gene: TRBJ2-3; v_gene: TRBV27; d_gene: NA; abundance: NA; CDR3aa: CASSLSQGNTDTQYF; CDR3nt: TGTGCCAGCAGTTTATCGCAGGGGAACACAGATACGCAGTATTTT
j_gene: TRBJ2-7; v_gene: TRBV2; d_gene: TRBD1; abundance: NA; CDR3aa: CASVGTGDHEQYF; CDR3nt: TGTGCCAGCGTCGGGACAGGGGATCACGAGCAGTACTTC
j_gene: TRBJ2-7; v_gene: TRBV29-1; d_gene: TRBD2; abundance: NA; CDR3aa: CSVSPLAGTSYEQYF; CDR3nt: TGCAGCGTTTCGCCACTAGCGGGGACCTCCTACGAGCAGTACTTC
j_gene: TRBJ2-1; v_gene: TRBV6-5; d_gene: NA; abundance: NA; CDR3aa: CASSTTTRGQFF; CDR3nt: TGTGCCAGCAGTACCACCACCCGGGGGCAGTTCTTC
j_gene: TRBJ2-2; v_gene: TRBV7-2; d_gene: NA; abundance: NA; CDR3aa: CASSLSSTENTGELFF; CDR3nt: TGTGCCAGCAGCTTATCCTCGACAGAGAACACCGGGGAGCTGTTTTTT
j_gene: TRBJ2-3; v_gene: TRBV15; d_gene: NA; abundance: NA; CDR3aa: CATSRTGDTQYF; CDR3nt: TGTGCCACCAGCAGGACGGGGGATACGCAGTATTTT
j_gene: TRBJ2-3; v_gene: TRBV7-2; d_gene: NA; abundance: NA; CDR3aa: CASSHRQDPADTQYF; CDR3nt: TGTGCCAGCAGCCATCGACAGGACCCGGCAGATACGCAGTATTTT
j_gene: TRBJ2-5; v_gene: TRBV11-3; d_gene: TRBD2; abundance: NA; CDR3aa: CASSFSGRAGETQYF; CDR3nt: TGTGCCAGCAGCTTTAGCGGGAGGGCCGGGGAGACCCAGTACTTC
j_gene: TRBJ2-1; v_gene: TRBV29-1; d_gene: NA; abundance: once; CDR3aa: CSAGRTNNEQFF; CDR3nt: TGCAGCGCTGGTAGGACTAACAATGAGCAGTTCTTC
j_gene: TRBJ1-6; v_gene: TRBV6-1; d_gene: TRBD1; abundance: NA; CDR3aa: CASSGDRGYSPLHF; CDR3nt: TGTGCCAGCAGTGGGGACAGGGGGTATTCACCCCTCCACTTT
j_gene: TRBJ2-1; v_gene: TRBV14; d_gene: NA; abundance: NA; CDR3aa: CASSPLGGSGSYNEQFF; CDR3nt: TGTGCCAGCAGCCCTCTTGGAGGGTCCGGATCCTACAATGAGCAGTTCTTC
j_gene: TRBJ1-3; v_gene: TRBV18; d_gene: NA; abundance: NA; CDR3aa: CASSPLQDLSGNTIYF; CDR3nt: TGTGCCAGCTCACCGCTACAGGACCTCTCTGGAAACACCATATATTTT
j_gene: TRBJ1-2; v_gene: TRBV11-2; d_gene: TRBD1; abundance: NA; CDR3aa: CASSFTGGYGYTF; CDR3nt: TGTGCCAGCAGCTTTACAGGGGGCTATGGCTACACCTTC
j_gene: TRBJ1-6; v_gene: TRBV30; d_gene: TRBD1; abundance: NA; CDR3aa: CAWSLLDRNSPLHF; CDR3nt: TGTGCCTGGAGTCTCCTGGACAGGAATTCACCCCTCCACTTT
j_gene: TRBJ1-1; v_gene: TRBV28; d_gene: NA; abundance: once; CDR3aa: CASTAQRGTYRAFF; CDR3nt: TGTGCCAGCACTGCCCAGCGGGGGACCTACCGAGCTTTCTTT